This entry lists 16 T cell receptor beta chains sequenced from one sample in a study of T-cell memory formation after mild COVID-19 (dated by TCRdb to about 2021). Library preparation was by 5' RACE. The sequencing machine was an Illumina NovaSeq 6000. The raw public data were reprocessed by TCRdb itself: fastp quality trimming at Q25, MiXCR clonotype calling, in-frame beta chains only. Duplicate CDR3 protein sequences are folded into a single record with the most common DNA and genes. The sample profile shows 95,000 to 120,000 distinct CDR3 sequences; 15% to 20% of them were found once. Approximately 5.1% of the sample comes from the top ten. The sequenced material came from PBMCs or a T cell subset sorted from them (not recorded which). The source is a man aged 18 to 30 who had mild COVID-19 (a few samples of this study predate the infection). The sample titles of this study are shuffled in the database, so cell type and time point are left out; the donor was told from shared clones.

This clonotype was found many times. This chain joins TRBV20-1 and TRBJ1-1; 9 nucleotides agree with TRBD1. The CDR3 length is 12 residues. The V segment lost 5 bases and the J segment 4 bases; nucleotides outside the gene matches: 2. Germline V lookup: CDR1 DFQATT, CDR2 SNEGSKA (reference sequence). CDR3 DNA: TGCAGTGCTCGACAGGGGGGCACTGAAGCTTTCTTT. It translates to CSARQGGTEAFF.

The chain employs TRBV7-2 and TRBJ1-6; tentatively, D is TRBD1 (5 bases). There are 15 residues in the CDR3. Germline CDR1 is SGHTA and CDR2 is FQGNSA. V dropped 5 bases and J dropped 5 bases, with 13 bases sitting between them. The CDR3 is CASSQGAGDNSPLHF. The CDR3 nucleotides read TGTGCCAGCAGCCAAGGGGCGGGGGATAATTCACCCCTCCACTTT.

The gene calls are TRBV7-2 and TRBJ1-2; D unresolved. The CDR3 sequence is 16 residues long. V lost 4 bases to trimming and J lost 8 bases, with 23 bases between them. Germline V gives CDR1 SGHTA, CDR2 FQGNSA. The CDR3 region has the DNA TGTGCCAGCAGCTCATTAGGCAGGACCCAGGCCCGAGGCTACACCTTC. Translation: CASSSLGRTQARGYTF.

This chain uses TRBV5-1 with TRBJ2-1; perhaps TRBD1 as D (8 bases). This CDR3 spans 16 amino acids. CDR1 SGHRS and CDR2 YFSETQ come from the germline V gene. V was clipped by 4 bases and J by 3 bases, with 17 bases between them. This CDR3 is CASSPYTGGGYNEQFF. The DNA of the CDR3 is TGCGCCAGCAGCCCGTACACAGGGGGGGGCTACAATGAGCAGTTCTTC.

In this sample, this clonotype turned up a few times. The chain combines TRBV27 with TRBJ2-1, with 11 bases that match TRBD2. Unmatched junction bases numbered 5, after V lost 6 bases and J lost 4 bases. This CDR3 is 15 amino acids long. Germline V gene data show CDR1 as MNHEY and CDR2 as SMNVEV (reference sequence). The CDR3 loop reads CASRELAGGYNEQFF. DNA of the CDR3: TGTGCCAGCAGAGAGCTAGCGGGGGGTTACAATGAGCAGTTCTTC.

The chain couples TRBV6-6 to TRBJ2-1; D might be TRBD1 or TRBD2, each matching 5 bases. Per germline, CDR1 MNHNY and CDR2 SVGAGI (reference sequence). The CDR3 is 11 amino acids. V shed 5 bases and J shed 12 bases, with 11 bases lying between them. This chain's CDR3 is CASSDPGAQFF. As DNA, the CDR3 is TGTGCCAGCAGTGACCCCGGGGCGCAGTTCTTC.

The V gene is TRBV6-2 or TRBV6-3, the J gene TRBJ2-5, with a weak D call TRBD2 (5 bases). V shed 5 bases and J shed 7 bases, with 17 bases lying between them. Germline assignment: CDR1 MNHEY and CDR2 SVGEGT. The length of the CDR3 is 14 residues. CDR3 sequence: CASSMDLPLGTQYF. The CDR3 nucleotides read TGTGCCAGCAGTATGGACTTACCTCTTGGGACCCAGTACTTC.

This chain's CDR3 is CASSSLAGAKETQYF. CDR3 in DNA: TGTGCCAGCAGCTCACTAGCGGGGGCTAAAGAGACCCAGTACTTC. V is TRBV7-2 and J is TRBJ2-5; 11 positions agree with TRBD2. The junction had 4 bases not matched to a gene; V was cut back by 4 bases and J by 3 bases. The CDR3 has 15 residues. The germline V gene encodes CDR1 SGHTA and CDR2 FQGNSA.

This sequence joins TRBV5-1 and TRBJ1-2; 10 bases align to TRBD1. Germline V gene lookup returns CDR1 SGHRS and CDR2 YFSETQ. V lost 4 bases, J lost 8 bases, and 2 bases stayed unmatched. This CDR3 is built from 12 residues. CDR3 DNA sequence: TGCGCCAGCAGCGGACAGGGGGACGGCTACACCTTC. Translated: CASSGQGDGYTF.

Concerning this clonotype: An end of the junction does not agree with germline; a read error may underlie this. The chain links TRBV12-3 or TRBV12-4 to TRBJ2-3, with 11 bases fitting TRBD2. The CDR3 has 16 residues. The CDR3 nucleotides read TGTGCCAGCAGTCTAGCTAGCGGGGGGCCCGGGGATACGCAGTATTTT. Protein: CASSLASGGPGDTQYF.

V is TRBV7-2 and J is TRBJ1-6, with 7 nucleotides matching TRBD1. This CDR3 is built from 12 residues. Unmatched junction bases numbered 3, after V lost 5 bases and J lost 11 bases. CDR1 SGHTA and CDR2 FQGNSA come from the germline V gene. CDR3 sequence reads: CASSPGQPPLHF. DNA of the CDR3: TGTGCCAGCAGCCCGGGACAGCCACCCCTCCACTTT.

This clonotype has only a few counts. V usage is TRBV20-1 and J usage is TRBJ1-5; tentatively, D is TRBD1 (6 bases). The CDR3 is 14 residues long. Germline V gene lookup returns CDR1 DFQATT and CDR2 SNEGSKA (reference sequence). The germline V and J ends were trimmed by 3 bases and 5 bases, with 14 bases remaining between them. In DNA, the CDR3 is TGCAGTGCTAGTGTCCAACAGGGTTATCAGCCCCAGCATTTT. It codes for CSASVQQGYQPQHF.

The chain recombines TRBV7-8 with TRBJ1-1, with 7 bases identical to TRBD1. Germline values: CDR1 SGHVS, CDR2 FQNEAQ. Trimming took 3 bases from V and 6 from J; bases not matched to a gene: 10. The CDR3 runs 15 residues. This CDR3 reads CASSFQRTGTAEAFF. The CDR3, as DNA: TGTGCCAGCAGCTTCCAAAGAACCGGGACAGCTGAAGCTTTCTTT.

V usage is TRBV4-1 and J usage is TRBJ2-2; 10 bases agree with TRBD1. This CDR3 region has 19 residues. Germline assignment: CDR1 MGHRA and CDR2 YSYEKL. V gave up 1 base and J gave up 3 bases; unmatched junction bases: 11. CDR3 DNA: TGCGCCAGCAGCCAAGTAATTCGTCGGGACAGGGGCGACACCGGGGAGCTGTTTTTT. Its protein product is CASSQVIRRDRGDTGELFF.

Ten or more counts support this clonotype. The rearrangement joins TRBV20-1 to TRBJ2-1; the D is unclear. Trimming removed 6 bases from V and 8 bases from J, with 14 bases in between. Germline V CDR1 and CDR2: DFQATT, SNEGSKA (reference sequence). The CDR3 covers 12 residues. As DNA, the CDR3 is TGCAGTGCCCCGATGCGGCGAGATGAGCAGTTCTTC. This codes for CSAPMRRDEQFF.

The V and J genes are TRBV7-2 and TRBJ1-3, with 7 bases fitting TRBD1. After removal of 5 bases from V and 0 bases from J, the junction contained 7 bases not matched to a gene. The CDR3 length is 16 residues. Germline V CDR1 and CDR2: SGHTA, FQGNSA. CDR3 nucleotides: TGTGCCAGCAGCCCGACAGGGCAGAGCTCTGGAAACACCATATATTTT. Amino acid sequence: CASSPTGQSSGNTIYF.